The clone carrying this T cell receptor beta chain has ten or more counts. Germline CDR1 is SGHTA and CDR2 is FQGNSA. V lost 5 bases to trimming and J lost 3 bases, with 14 bases between them. The CDR3 is 14 residues long. The data were taken from a study of human T cells and chemical hapten exposure. Stated time point: patch test 3, about 24 weeks after DPC sensitization. Treatment specified: therapeutic diphenylcyclopropenone sensitization with weekly scalp DPC. TCRdb passed the RACE reads through MiXCR, listing each CDR3 protein once. Here the sample spans about 190,000 distinct CDR3 sequences, about 25% being singletons.

V is TRBV7-2 and J is TRBJ2-7; D call uncertain. This sequence was found in a middle-aged woman with alopecia areata. Some clones in this sample may be carry-over from other donors' samples. Specimen: whole blood, collected in connection with sensitization to the hapten diphenylcyclopropenone (DPC). CDR3 loop: CASSPGPRVYEQYF. For the CDR3, the DNA is TGTGCCAGCAGCCCCGGACCACGCGTCTACGAGCAGTACTTC.